This T cell receptor beta chain was profiled in a study of cytomegalovirus exposure and HLA in healthy donors. Study at large: From HLA-typed donors, an early data release held about 92 million unique TCRs.

From germline, CDR1 is MNHEY and CDR2 SVGAGI. The CDR3 contains 13 residues. Trimming stripped 0 bases from V and 7 bases from J, with 7 bases between. Findings of the study overall: Later on, a genetic analysis was performed. It linked a missense variant in DCLRE1C with V- and J-gene trimming of TCR beta. Prior analysis indicated that the majority of TCR beta V segments exhibited productivity approximately 87% or approximately 30% of the time.

Researchers ran the PCR with 60 Vbeta and 13 Jbeta primers. Method: immunoSEQ multiplex PCR; TCRdb's copy keeps in-frame clones and lacks some. The table has tens of thousands of clones, roughly two thirds seen once; the top ten hold roughly 5%. In the case of this clone: Its specificity is unknown.

The chain uses TRBV6-5 and TRBJ2-1, with D unresolved. The sequenced sample was PBMCs. The TCR was taken from a man aged 55 to 70 in good health and CMV-seropositive. CDR3 sequence: CASSYSNFNEQFF. Here the CDR3 DNA reads TGTGCCAGCAGTTACTCGAACTTTAATGAGCAGTTCTTC.